This T cell receptor beta chain was sequenced during a study of blood T cells in healthy people across ages. This clonotype was found many times. Combining a sample-barcoded 5' primer with a J-beta primer mix, a second PCR ran for about 6 to 12 cycles. TCRdb fed the 5' RACE reads into MiXCR, producing one record per CDR3 protein. The sample consists of more than 800,000 distinct CDR3 sequences, 29% of them appearing once. CDR1 and CDR2 (germline): DFQATT, SNEGSKA (reference sequence). Trimming shortened V by 1 base and J by 10 bases, and 14 bases separated the two germline ends. CDR3 length: 13 amino acids. Total RNA extracted from each sample amounted to at least 6 micrograms.

V is TRBV20-1 and J is TRBJ2-1; maybe TRBD1 (5 bases). The receptor comes from a woman aged 80 or older in good health. What was sequenced was blood. The CDR3 is CSARGAKGKEQFF. The CDR3 coding sequence is TGCAGTGCTAGAGGGGCGAAGGGGAAGGAGCAGTTCTTC.